The T cell receptor (beta chain) under discussion was sequenced for a study of cytomegalovirus exposure and HLA in healthy donors (dated by TCRdb to 2016 to 2017). Turning to the overall study: In an earlier analysis of 450 to 750 of the donors, around 300 Gb of sequence data and 117 million unique TCR beta sequences from 180 million or so T cells were reported. To study patterns of TCR occurrence, a later analysis re-analyzed previously published TCR beta repertoires from around 700 donors and added high-resolution HLA genotyping. The later analysis used no new phenotypic data to find candidate immune exposures, relying instead on TCR beta sequences and their occurrence across donors. Donor age, sex, ethnicity and CMV serostatus were compiled alongside the repertoire data. In a later genetic analysis, genome-wide SNP genotypes for about three fifths of the roughly 670 donors were used, and that subset was treated as a discovery cohort. Every discovery cohort repertoire had been produced on one sequencing platform. The aim of the study was to test whether cataloging public T cell receptors could identify signatures of past pathogen exposure. To predict cytomegalovirus infection status, the study brought together high-throughput TCR immunosequencing, statistical association of individual TCRs with disease status, and machine learning. Roughly 300 gigabases of sequencing data and tens of millions of unique TCR sequences made up an early release that covered about 640 HLA-typed donors. The genetic ancestry cluster associated with self-reported Caucasian donors included 80% to 90% of the approximately 400 genotyped donors. Across approximately 400 genotyped donors of the cohort, an average of roughly 250,000 unique TCR beta nucleotide sequences per donor were sequenced, and roughly a sixth of those sequences were non-productive. The T cell repertoires of 666 subjects were profiled by immunosequencing and related to cytomegalovirus serostatus. Class I and class II HLA loci were covered by the typing at four-digit resolution. The number of typed donors differed by locus: roughly 620-640 for A, B, C, DRB1 and DQB1; approximately 520 for DQA1; approximately 600 for DPA1; and roughly 490 for DPB1. Besides the first cohort of 666 subjects, a separate validation cohort made up of 95 to 150 different subjects was used. An earlier analysis of about 620 of the donors applied high-throughput TCR beta sequencing to assess whether each TCR beta V gene segment acted as functional or pseudogenic. Because of strong linkage in the cohort, five DR-DQ haplotypes were treated as single units for association and clustering.

Overall study results and their limits: In a later analysis, HLA-associated TCR beta chains showed more clonal expansion and lower generation probabilities than non-associated chains that were equally common. Linkage disequilibrium might explain the correlated functional status among segregating V segments, but an unknown experimental factor could not be ruled out. According to a later analysis, parvovirus B19, influenza, CMV and Epstein-Barr virus appeared linked to several top co-occurrence clusters. The study gave a list of roughly 150 TCR beta chains associated with cytomegalovirus. In a later analysis, around 15,000 TCR beta sequences were associated with specific HLA alleles at a false discovery rate of 0.05. In this cohort, only TCR beta chains were sequenced, and detectable features were limited by the absence of alpha or paired-chain data. A later analysis found that most CMV-associated TCR beta chains appeared HLA-restricted, with HLA associations seemingly driven largely by CMV exposure. The sequencing pipeline was judged likely to have produced a cluster of highly shared sequence variants as a technical artifact. A later genetic analysis reported fewer N-insertions in productive TCRs among donors in an Asian-associated ancestry cluster than the approximately 670-donor mean. It was suggested by the authors that the approach could potentially be generalized to other disease states and immunological phenotypes. For the cohort, immune exposure information was limited to CMV serostatus. A later genetic analysis associated a missense DCLRE1C variant with V-gene and J-gene trimming of TCR beta chains, and an independent cohort replicated the association. Strong co-occurrence of HLA alleles, especially DR and DQ, made assigning TCR associations to individual alleles difficult. The earlier analysis of 587 of the donors excluded roughly 17 rarely observed V segments, including chromosome 9 orphons, because counts were too low. Because the 87-base-pair reads could not distinguish some IMGT-functional V segments, including TRBV6-2 and TRBV6-3, those segments were excluded. The classifier was reported to diagnose cytomegalovirus status with high specificity and sensitivity in both the original and validation cohorts. Broadly in line with IMGT annotations, most TCR beta V segments showed up in productive rearrangements about 87% or about 30% of the time in an earlier analysis of around 600 of the donors. In vitro tests confirmed that a few of the cytomegalovirus-associated TCR beta chains recognize cytomegalovirus antigens. HLA typing was unavailable for some donors at each locus, so association tests used only the typed subset. Presence/absence analyses assumed roughly uniform sequencing depth across donors, an assumption that may not hold. A further reported finding was that TCR beta sequences accurately predicted the HLA-A and HLA-B alleles for most subjects in the first cohort. While some public TCRs were present in many individuals, most TCR sequences turned up only very rarely across donors. According to a later analysis, TCR association rates differed among HLA loci, with DRB1 alleles showing the most associated TCRs and HLA-C alleles showing the fewest.

Ends trimmed: V by 2 bases, J by 2 bases; bases unmatched to a gene: 2. There are 15 amino acids in the CDR3, from cysteine to phenylalanine inclusive. Only CDR3 DNA is held: 45 bases, read in frame from base 1. In the germline V gene (reference sequence), CDR1 corresponds to SEHNR and CDR2 to FQNEAQ. Comment on this clone: Its antigen is currently not known. Base quality data are lacking; no much larger clone is found one base away.

In total, over 600 healthy bone marrow donors made up the cohort. All cohort members were sampled while nominally healthy, although unrecorded immune exposures were likely present. The donor was CMV seronegative and was included in the group of several hundred seronegative cohort members. A peripheral blood sample was provided by each donor, and peripheral blood mononuclear cells were used for TCR beta sequencing. The Qiagen DNeasy Blood Extraction Kit was used to extract genomic DNA from the blood cell samples. Library construction relied on the immunoSEQ multiplex PCR assay. A mixture of 60 forward primers for TCR Vbeta segments and 13 reverse primers for TCR Jbeta segments was used in the multiplex PCR. Amplification of the CDR3 region of rearranged TCR beta genes was performed with a multiplex PCR assay on genomic DNA. The Illumina HiSeq System was used to sequence the amplified TCR beta libraries as 87-base-pair reads. The authors processed their data as follows. Across the roughly 670 repertoires, a later analysis counted some 80 million unique TCR beta chains, roughly 11 million of which were shared by at least two donors. A nearest-neighbor algorithm error-corrected the raw reads and collapsed the reads into unique sequences, merging closely related sequences to remove PCR and sequencing errors. Alignment of CDR3 sequences to IMGT reference sequences was used to assign V, D and J gene segments. Each retained sequence needed at least a six-nucleotide match to both a V gene segment and a J gene segment. A rearrangement counted as productive if the CDR3 had no stop codons and remained in frame with V and J, and every other rearrangement counted as non-productive. CDR3 was defined by IMGT convention, running from the second conserved V-encoded cysteine to the conserved J-encoded phenylalanine. The earlier analysis of roughly 590 of the donors excluded any sequence lacking an unambiguous match to a single V gene segment. An earlier analysis of almost 600 of the donors classified V segments as functional when productive rearrangements were above 56.7% and as segregating when the standard deviation between donors was above 5%. A statistical classification framework was built for diagnosing cytomegalovirus status from the catalog of TCR beta chain sequences. A later analysis assigned V and J genes by comparing TCR nucleotide sequences with IMGT/GENE-DB human TR gene sequences. The TCRdist pipeline was used in a later analysis to assign CDR3 sequences and most-parsimonious VDJ recombination scenarios. In a later analysis, each TCR beta chain was defined by its CDR3 amino acid sequence together with its V-gene family, and reads lacking a unique V-gene family were excluded. In a later analysis, 500 to 650 highly shared, low-generation-probability nucleotide sequences were removed to address suspected cross-contamination and a sequencing artifact. A later analysis calculated a clonal expansion index for each public chain from normalized within-repertoire ranks of inferred template counts. In a later analysis, generation probabilities were computed with a VDJ recombination model fitted to out-of-frame rearrangements, and the resulting probabilities were checked against IGoR. In a later analysis, TCR-TCR, TCR-HLA and TCR-CMV co-occurrence was scored with hypergeometric tests, and a repertoire-size bias correction was applied to TCR pairs. A later analysis estimated false discovery rates by permuting HLA or CMV assignments 20 times. In a later analysis, co-occurring TCRs were grouped using DBSCAN, and TCRdist sequence similarity was added for clustering within HLA-allele-positive subsets. Repertoires with fewer than 30,000 or more than 120,000 public chains were left out of co-occurrence clustering, as were five repertoires with anomalous nucleotide sharing. The immuneACCESS repertoire file appears here via TCRdb, limited to in-frame rearrangements. These files lack a portion of the clones; in checked studies, under half of the deficit traces to unresolved V genes, and the cause of the others is not known. That table gives V, J and clone size, and the DNA gave D and trimming. Present in this sample are some 200,000 clones, 65% to 80% of which were seen just once. The ten top clones hold about 16% of the sample.

Sequencing was done on a sample of PBMCs. The receptor comes from a man aged 35-49 years in good health and CMV-seronegative. This sequence uses TRBV7-9 and TRBJ2-2; the central 7 bases match TRBD1. The CDR3 in this case is CASSLRTGNTGELFF. The nucleotide sequence reads TGTGCCAGCAGCTTAAGGACAGGAAACACCGGGGAGCTGTTTTTT.